The 17 T cell receptor beta chains given below trace back to one sample, sequenced in a study of beta chain features in type 1 diabetes (dated by TCRdb to the late 2010s). Broad study findings and their caveats: Type 1 diabetes patients showed a moderate but significant shortening of TCRB CDR3 length in all four CD4+ subsets.

Antigen specificity for these receptors is unknown. The method behind the library was the immunoSEQ multiplex PCR assay. The entire isolated RNA was reverse transcribed using the High Capacity cDNA Reverse Transcription Kit, and thus expressed TCRB transcripts were sequenced. TCRdb took over this immuneACCESS table, retaining in-frame rearrangements with V and J assigned. Such tables are incomplete; in checked studies, under half of the missing clones stem from an unresolved V gene, and the remainder is unexplained. The sample table shows approximately 600,000 clones, and 9.5% to 15% are seen once. The top ten hold 0.09% to 0.15% of the sample. Specimen: naive CD4+ T cells from blood. The cell subset or site label, as the study defines it: true naive CD4+ T cells. These TCRs come from a man aged 30 to 39 with type 1 diabetes.

Notes on this clone: A read error may produce the germline difference seen at one junction end. The V gene is TRBV11-1, the J gene TRBJ2-1; unclear D gene. CDR1 is SGHAT, CDR2 FQDESV, per germline (reference sequence). This CDR3 has 11 residues. The CDR3 region is CASSFGRLIIF. The CDR3 region has the DNA TGTGCCAGCAGCTTTGGTCGCTTAATTATCTTC.

V usage is TRBV5-4 and J usage is TRBJ2-1; tentative D call: TRBD1 (5 bases). V lost 0 bases to trimming and J lost 5 bases, with 9 bases between them. From germline, CDR1 is SGHNT and CDR2 YYREEE (reference sequence). The CDR3 has 14 amino acids. The CDR3 spells CASSLAGSHNEQFF. In DNA, the CDR3 is TGTGCCAGCAGCTTGGCAGGGTCCCACAATGAGCAGTTCTTC. Variable domain in full (rest from reference TRBV5-4 and TRBJ2-1): ETGVTQSPTHLIKTRGQQVTLRCSSQSGHNTVSWYQQALGQGPQFIFQYYREEENGRGNFPPRFSGLQFPNYSSELNVNALELDDSALYLCASSLAGSHNEQFFGPGTRLTVL.

CDR3 nucleotide sequence: TGTGCCAGCAGCTTAACACGCTCCTATAATTCACCCCTCCACTTT. Translation gives CASSLTRSYNSPLHF. The chain is built from TRBV5-6 and TRBJ1-6; D ambiguous. Per the germline V gene, CDR1 is SGHDT and CDR2 is YYEEEE. The CDR3 has 15 residues. V was clipped by 2 bases and J by 0 bases, with 6 bases between them.

This clone was detected only once. This rearrangement joins TRBV7-2 to TRBJ2-1; D possibly corresponds to TRBD2 (6 bases). Deletions cut 4 bases from V and 9 bases from J, with 13 bases between. This CDR3 has 13 residues. The germline CDR1 and CDR2 sequences are SGHTA and FQGNSA. The CDR3 nucleotides read TGTGCCAGCAGCTCGGGACTTAAGGGTGAGCAGTTCTTC. It codes for CASSSGLKGEQFF.

This clone was counted a few times. The chain combines TRBV9 with TRBJ2-3; D possibly corresponds to TRBD2 (5 bases). V was clipped by 3 bases and J by 0 bases, with 20 bases between them. CDR1 is SGDLS, CDR2 YYNGEE, per germline. CDR3 size: 18 residues. This chain's CDR3 is CASSASPSAGYSTDTQYF. The CDR3 nucleotides are TGTGCCAGCAGCGCGAGCCCCTCTGCGGGCTATAGCACAGATACGCAGTATTTT.

On this clone: Other DNA sequences in this sample translate to the same CDR3. The V call is TRBV7-2, the J call TRBJ2-1; 8 nucleotides line up with TRBD2. The CDR3 runs 15 residues. Germline V CDR1 and CDR2: SGHTA, FQGNSA. J lost 4 bases, V lost 0 bases, and 2 bases had no gene match. CDR3 protein: CASSLAAGGYNEQFF. The CDR3 DNA reads as TGTGCCAGCAGCTTAGCGGCGGGGGGTTACAATGAGCAGTTCTTC. Together with reference TRBV7-2 and TRBJ2-1, the CDR3 gives the full variable domain: GAGVSQSPSNKVTEKGKDVELRCDPISGHTALYWYRQSLGQGLEFLIYFQGNSAPDKSGLPSDRFSAERTGGSVSTLTIQRTQQEDSAVYLCASSLAAGGYNEQFFGPGTRLTVL.

The gene calls are TRBV7-2 and TRBJ2-5, with 12 bases fitting TRBD1. V was clipped by 5 bases and J by 5 bases; unmatched bases: 9. Per germline, CDR1 SGHTA and CDR2 FQGNSA. The length of the CDR3 is 16 residues. The CDR3 DNA sequence: TGTGCCAGCAGCCCCTTTAGGGACAGGGGGCAGGAGACCCAGTACTTC. It translates to CASSPFRDRGQETQYF.

This clone was recorded a few times. The chain combines TRBV6-6 with TRBJ2-5; D may correspond to TRBD1 or TRBD2 (6 bases each). Germline CDR1 reads MNHNY; CDR2 reads SVGAGI (reference sequence). V was clipped by 4 bases and J by 7 bases, with 13 bases between them. The CDR3 is made up of 13 amino acids. The CDR3, as DNA: TGTGCCAGCAGTTCGGGGGCCTCGGGGACCCAGTACTTC. Protein sequence: CASSSGASGTQYF.

The chain couples TRBV2 to TRBJ1-5, with a weak D call TRBD1 (5 bases). Germline V CDR1 and CDR2: SNHLY, FYNNEI. V lost 7 bases to trimming and J lost 2 bases, with 12 bases between them. The CDR3 length is 14 residues. CDR3 loop: CASKEGGGNQPQHF. CDR3 bases: TGTGCCAGCAAAGAGGGAGGGGGCAATCAGCCCCAGCATTTT.

This clone was observed a handful of times. This chain joins TRBV18 and TRBJ1-5; D uncertain. Germline values: CDR1 KGHSH, CDR2 LQKENI. This CDR3 has 15 amino acids. The V end lost 3 bases, the J end lost 1 base, and 10 bases lay between the germline ends. In DNA form, the CDR3 reads TGTGCCAGCTCACCCCAAGAGAAGAGCAATCAGCCCCAGCATTTT. As protein: CASSPQEKSNQPQHF. Full variable domain (rest looked up from reference TRBV18 and TRBJ1-5): NAGVMQNPRHLVRRRGQEARLRCSPMKGHSHVYWYRQLPEEGLKFMVYLQKENIIDESGMPKERFSAEFPKEGPSILRIQQVVRGDSAAYFCASSPQEKSNQPQHFGDGTRLSIL.

This clone occurred once. The V gene is TRBV4-2, the J gene TRBJ2-1; no reliable D call. CDR1 LGHNA and CDR2 YNFKEQ come from the germline V gene. This CDR3 contains 10 residues. The V end lost 0 bases, the J end lost 11 bases, and 2 bases lay between the germline ends. The CDR3 bases are TGTGCCAGCAGCCAAGAAAAGCAGTTCTTC. Amino acids: CASSQEKQFF.

A few counts support this clone. The chain is built from TRBV30 and TRBJ2-1; D might be TRBD1 (5 bases). This CDR3 is built from 13 residues. Trimming removed 4 bases at V and 2 bases at J, with 9 bases between. Germline lookup yields CDR1 GTSNPN and CDR2 SVGIG (reference sequence). The CDR3 reads CAWTPGTYNEQFF. DNA of the CDR3: TGTGCCTGGACCCCAGGGACCTACAATGAGCAGTTCTTC.

The V gene is TRBV25-1, the J gene TRBJ1-2, with D possibly being TRBD1 (5 bases). V was shortened by 3 bases and J by 7 bases, with 12 bases between the two germline ends. The germline V gene encodes CDR1 MGHDK and CDR2 SYGVNS. This CDR3 has 13 residues. CDR3 amino acids: CASSDGGIGGYTF. DNA of the CDR3: TGTGCCAGCAGTGACGGGGGGATTGGTGGCTACACCTTC.

This clone has only a few counts. The chain carries TRBV25-1 and TRBJ2-3; 12 bases map to TRBD1. Germline values: CDR1 MGHDK, CDR2 SYGVNS. With V trimmed by 4 bases and J by 0 bases, 8 bases remained unmatched. This CDR3 region has 18 residues. The CDR3 loop is CASSGGQGANPSTDTQYF. The CDR3, as DNA: TGTGCCAGCAGTGGGGGACAGGGGGCAAATCCAAGCACAGATACGCAGTATTTT.

The chain links TRBV7-6 to TRBJ1-2, with 8 bases aligning to TRBD1. Looked up from germline, CDR1 is SGHVS and CDR2 is FNYEAQ. The CDR3 sequence is 16 residues long. J was trimmed by 8 bases and V by 4 bases; bases with no gene match: 15. CDR3: CASSSLRTDRARGYTF. In DNA form, the CDR3 reads TGTGCCAGCAGCTCTCTACGAACGGACAGGGCTAGGGGCTACACCTTC.

This chain links TRBV7-9 with TRBJ2-7; 10 nucleotides agree with TRBD1. V lost 5 bases and J lost 3; bases outside the gene matches: 4. This CDR3 spans 14 amino acids. The germline gives CDR1 SEHNR, CDR2 FQNEAQ (reference sequence). The CDR3 spells CASSPGQGNYEQYF. CDR3 nucleotide sequence: TGTGCCAGCAGCCCGGGACAGGGGAACTACGAGCAGTACTTC. Variable domain in full (rest from reference TRBV7-9 and TRBJ2-7): DTGVSQNPRHKITKRGQNVTFRCDPISEHNRLYWYRQTLGQGPEFLTYFQNEAQLEKSRLLSDRFSAERPKGSFSTLEIQRTEQGDSAMYLCASSPGQGNYEQYFGPGTRLTVT.

This clone has a handful of counts. The rearrangement joins TRBV7-6 to TRBJ2-5, with D tentatively TRBD2 (6 bases). Germline CDR1 and CDR2: SGHVS and FNYEAQ. The V gene lost 4 bases and the J gene lost 4 bases, with 16 bases spanning the gap. The length of the CDR3 is 15 residues. The CDR3 bases are TGTGCCAGCAGCTGGGGCGCGATAGCGGCAGAGACCCAGTACTTC. Translating gives CASSWGAIAAETQYF.